This T cell receptor beta chain was identified in a study of T cell repertoires in cytomegalovirus infection. Looking at the study overall: Indications of both CMV infection and matching HLA type were provided by public TCR beta signatures. Findings and limits, study-wide: HLA-C-restricted TCR beta clonotypes specific for CMV led the ex vivo response. Cumulative public TCR beta family frequency identified carriers of CMV plus the relevant HLA.

TCRdb re-called the reads with MiXCR, one entry per CDR3 protein. Of over 150,000 distinct CDR3 sequences in the sample, 13% to 15% were seen once. With V trimmed by 6 bases and J by 2 bases, 14 bases remained unmatched. Germline CDR1 reads SGHTA; CDR2 reads FQGNSA. This CDR3 has 18 residues. This clonotype was counted ten times or more. The antigen is undetermined. The rearrangement links TRBV7-2 to TRBJ1-4, with TRBD1 matching over 8 bases. The source material was PBMCs. The receptor's source is a human donor in good health (CMV status not recorded). Some clones in this sample may be carry-over from other donors' samples. The DNA of the CDR3 is TGTGCCAGCAGTTTCCGTGTCCCAGGGGGCAACACTAATGAAAAACTGTTTTTT. Amino acids: CASSFRVPGGNTNEKLFF.